One TCR beta chain is described in this entry. V was pared by 4 bases and J by 2 bases, with 12 bases between. The CDR3 sequence is 15 residues long. Germline values: CDR1 LGHDT, CDR2 YNNKEL (reference sequence). This sample is drawn from a study of blood T cell repertoires in COVID-19. Assay: immunoSEQ multiplex PCR; the TCRdb copy retains only in-frame clones and omits some. In the table there are 200,000 to 300,000 clones, 80% to 90% of which are singletons. The chain links TRBV3-1 (or the pseudogene TRBV3-2) to TRBJ1-5; no clear D gene. This TCR came from a man aged 45-65 years with acute or convalescent COVID-19. Sequenced: peripheral blood. The CDR3 region is CASSPRYSRNQPQHF. In DNA, the CDR3 is TGTGCCAGCAGCCCCCGCTACAGCCGCAATCAGCCCCAGCATTTT.